This record looks at one TCR beta chain sequence and its context. Original data processing: Amplifying reference gene primers gave estimates of nucleated cell counts. The repertoire was sequenced with immunoSEQ multiplex PCR; TCRdb's copy has only in-frame clones and lacks some. D and trimming come from the DNA, and the V and J calls and clone size come from that table. The sample contains approximately 200,000 clones, 75% to 85% of which appear only once. During active infection, Seattle patients enrolled and were then monitored through disease. This record belongs to a study of blood T cell repertoires in COVID-19. Turning to the study itself: Sample material is recorded as cDNA or gDNA derived from T cells, B-cell-depleted T cells, or PBMCs.

The sequence was obtained from a woman aged 40-49 years with COVID-19, enrolled during active disease. Input material: peripheral blood.

This chain's CDR3 is CASSLRGGGTDTQYF. CDR3 nucleotide sequence: TGTGCCAGCAGCCTCCGAGGGGGGGGCACAGATACGCAGTATTTT. The V and J genes are TRBV14 and TRBJ2-3; weak D call: TRBD2 (7 bases). There are 15 residues in the CDR3. Trimming shortened V by 4 bases and J by 1 base, and 12 bases separated the two germline ends. Germline V CDR1 and CDR2: SGHDN, FVKESK.